This T cell receptor (beta chain) comes out of a study of T cell responses to AZD1222 COVID-19 vaccine. The study, taken as a whole, reports: Spike as a whole was targeted by vaccine-associated CD4 TCRs, dominant at 160-218 and 743-854. Baseline antibody screening turned up just a handful of seropositive AZD1222 recipients.

Deletions cut 3 bases from V and 8 bases from J, with 13 bases between. Germline CDR1 and CDR2: GTSNPN and SVGIG (reference sequence). This CDR3 contains 12 residues. In the case of this clone: Its antigen is as yet unknown.

Sequenced by immunoSEQ multiplex PCR; TCRdb stores in-frame clones only, minus some. The sample consists of about 150,000 clones, 92% of them appearing once. Sequencing used peripheral blood, obtained 28 days after the second AZD1222 dose. This sequence joins TRBV30 and TRBJ1-2, with D possibly being TRBD1 (5 bases). The receptor's source is an adult who received the AZD1222 COVID-19 vaccine. The CDR3: CAWRRDLRGYTF. CDR3 nucleotides: TGTGCCTGGAGGAGGGACCTCCGGGGCTACACCTTC.